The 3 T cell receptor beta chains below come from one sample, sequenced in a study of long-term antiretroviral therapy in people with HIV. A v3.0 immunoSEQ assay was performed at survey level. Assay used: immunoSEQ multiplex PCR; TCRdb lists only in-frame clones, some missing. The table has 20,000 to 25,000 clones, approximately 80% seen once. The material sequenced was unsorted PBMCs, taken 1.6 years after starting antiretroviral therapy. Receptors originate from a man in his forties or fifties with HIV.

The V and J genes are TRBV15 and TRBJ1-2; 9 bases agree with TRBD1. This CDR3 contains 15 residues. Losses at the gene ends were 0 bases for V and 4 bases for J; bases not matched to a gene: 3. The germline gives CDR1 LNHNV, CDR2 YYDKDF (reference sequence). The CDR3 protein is CATSRDGDRVYGYTF. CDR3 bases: TGTGCCACCAGCAGAGATGGGGACAGGGTCTATGGCTACACCTTC.

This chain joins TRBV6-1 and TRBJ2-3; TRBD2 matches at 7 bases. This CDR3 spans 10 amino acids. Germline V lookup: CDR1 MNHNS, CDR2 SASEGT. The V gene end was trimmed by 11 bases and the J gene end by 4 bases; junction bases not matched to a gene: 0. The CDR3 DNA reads TGTGCCGGGGGGGCAGATACGCAGTATTTT. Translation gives CAGGADTQYF.

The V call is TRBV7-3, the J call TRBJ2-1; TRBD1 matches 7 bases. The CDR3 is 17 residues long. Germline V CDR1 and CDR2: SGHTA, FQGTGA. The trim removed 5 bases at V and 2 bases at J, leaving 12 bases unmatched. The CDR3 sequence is CASSTPEGASAYNEQFF. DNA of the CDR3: TGTGCCAGCAGCACCCCTGAGGGGGCCTCTGCCTACAATGAGCAGTTCTTC.